A single sample is the source of the 7 T cell receptor beta chains below, sequenced in a study of T cell repertoires in cytomegalovirus infection. Their recognized antigens are unknown. TCRdb called the reads again in MiXCR, with one record for every CDR3 protein. The sample includes 600,000 to 700,000 distinct CDR3 sequences, around 35% of them seen just once. The specimen was cultured PBMCs, collected from culture after CMV antigen stimulation. Receptor source: a human donor in good health (CMV status not recorded). Some clones in this sample may be carry-over from other donors' samples.

This clonotype was seen a handful of times. The V call is TRBV12-3 or TRBV12-4, the J call TRBJ1-1; perhaps TRBD1 as D (5 bases). This CDR3 has 15 amino acids. V dropped 2 bases and J dropped 4 bases, with 14 bases sitting between them. The CDR3 protein is CASSLTGTMVTEAFF. The CDR3 nucleotides read TGTGCCAGCAGTTTAACAGGAACCATGGTCACTGAAGCTTTCTTT.

The J gene is TRBJ1-2, the V gene TRBV19, with a tentative D call TRBD1 (6 bases). The CDR3 is made up of 14 amino acids. Per germline, CDR1 LNHDA and CDR2 SQIVND (reference sequence). Trimming removed 5 bases from V and 8 bases from J, with 18 bases in between. CDR3 DNA sequence: TGTGCCAGTAGTGGCTCCGGGACAAGTGGCGGCTACACCTTC. It translates to CASSGSGTSGGYTF.

This clonotype was detected a few times. The J gene is TRBJ2-6, the V gene TRBV7-2; D gene unclear. V was pared by 3 bases and J by 0 bases, with 12 bases between. The CDR3 totals 17 residues. Looked up from germline, CDR1 is SGHTA and CDR2 is FQGNSA. The CDR3 DNA follows: TGTGCCAGCAGCTTTGGTCAGTTCATCTCTGGGGCCAACGTCCTGACTTTC. As protein: CASSFGQFISGANVLTF.

The chain joins TRBV6-2 or TRBV6-3 to TRBJ1-1; D ambiguous. Trimming left V 0 bases short and J 8 bases short, with 7 bases between. The CDR3 length is 12 residues. Germline V lookup: CDR1 MNHEY, CDR2 SVGEGT. The CDR3 loop is CASSYSPGEAFF. CDR3 DNA: TGTGCCAGCAGTTACTCTCCGGGGGAAGCTTTCTTT.

The chain carries TRBV5-4 and TRBJ2-7; 8 nucleotides agree with TRBD1. After removal of 4 bases from V and 7 bases from J, the junction contained 10 bases not matched to a gene. Germline-derived CDR1 and CDR2 are SGHNT and YYREEE (reference sequence). The CDR3 sequence is 14 residues long. CDR3: CASSATGGRGEQYF. The CDR3 DNA sequence: TGTGCCAGCAGCGCAACAGGGGGACGGGGGGAGCAGTACTTC.

V usage is TRBV20-1 and J usage is TRBJ2-2, with TRBD2 identical over 13 bases. Trimming took 5 bases from V and 5 from J; bases not matched to a gene: 17. Germline CDR1 and CDR2: DFQATT and SNEGSKA (reference sequence). The CDR3 is 19 residues long. The chain's CDR3 is CSASPFTSGGVLGTGELFF. The CDR3 region has the DNA TGCAGTGCTTCTCCCTTCACTAGCGGGGGGGTGCTCGGAACCGGGGAGCTGTTTTTT.

The J gene is TRBJ2-6, the V gene TRBV20-1; no reliable D call. Germline CDR1 is DFQATT and CDR2 is SNEGSKA (reference sequence). The CDR3 is made up of 12 amino acids. V was shortened by 7 bases and J by 0 bases, with 4 bases between the two germline ends. The CDR3 DNA follows: TGCAGTGATGGCTCTGGGGCCAACGTCCTGACTTTC. Its protein product is CSDGSGANVLTF.